Listed here are 7 T cell receptor beta chains from one sample, sequenced in a study of graft-versus-host responses after intestinal transplantation. TCRdb's table, derived via immunoSEQ multiplex PCR, lists solely in-frame clones and lacks some. The data contain approximately 90,000 clones, around 93% of them singletons. These receptors have no known antigen. The sequences come from unstimulated CD8+ T cells sorted from spleen or lymph node cells, collected before transplant. These receptors came from a human donor who was the organ donor for an intestinal transplant.

The chain couples TRBV21-1 to TRBJ1-1. TRBV21-1 counts as a pseudogene. This CDR3 has 14 amino acids. CDR3 bases: TGTGCCAGCAGCAAAGGGGGGGTACTGGCTGAAGCTTTCTTT. Amino acids: CASSKGGVLAEAFF.

The rearrangement uses TRBV7-9 and TRBJ2-1; the D gene is possibly TRBD2 (5 bases). This CDR3 has 15 amino acids. V was shortened by 2 bases and J by 2 bases, with 10 bases between the two germline ends. Per the germline V gene, CDR1 is SEHNR and CDR2 is FQNEAQ (reference sequence). The CDR3, as DNA: TGTGCCAGCAGCTTATTGTCCGGGACCTACAATGAGCAGTTCTTC. This translates into CASSLLSGTYNEQFF.

This rearrangement joins TRBV7-9 to TRBJ1-1; the D is unclear. Germline CDR1 reads SEHNR; CDR2 reads FQNEAQ (reference sequence). This CDR3 comprises 15 residues. Trimming shortened V by 1 base and J by 3 bases, and 12 bases separated the two germline ends. DNA of the CDR3: TGTGCCAGCAGCTTAGGACACCTAAGCTACACTGAAGCTTTCTTT. This gives the protein CASSLGHLSYTEAFF.

The chain combines TRBV14 with TRBJ2-3, with 7 bases fitting TRBD2. J lost 9 bases, V lost 2 bases, and 17 bases had no gene match. The CDR3 runs to 17 residues. Germline V gives CDR1 SGHDN, CDR2 FVKESK. CDR3 region: CASSQKREAGFSETQYF. DNA for the CDR3: TGTGCCAGCAGCCAAAAGCGAGAAGCGGGGTTTTCTGAGACGCAGTATTTT. Supplemented by reference TRBV14 and TRBJ2-3, the full variable domain reads EAGVTQFPSHSVIEKGQTVTLRCDPISGHDNLYWYRRVMGKEIKFLLHFVKESKQDESGMPNNRFLAERTGGTYSTLKVQPAELEDSGVYFCASSQKREAGFSETQYFGPGTRLTVL.

The chain uses TRBV29-1 and TRBJ1-2; D not certain. The V end lost 6 bases, the J end lost 3 bases, and 11 bases lay between the germline ends. The CDR3 contains 12 residues. Germline CDR1 reads SQVTM; CDR2 reads ANQGSEA. The CDR3 DNA sequence: TGCAGCGTCGACGTGGAGGACTATGGCTACACCTTC. Protein: CSVDVEDYGYTF.

This chain joins TRBV7-9 and TRBJ1-2; D is perhaps TRBD1 (6 bases). The CDR3 consists of 19 residues. V lost 2 bases and J lost 4, with 26 bases in between. The germline gives CDR1 SEHNR, CDR2 FQNEAQ (reference sequence). CDR3 residues: CASSLPFDRSSQLSYGYTF. The CDR3 region has the DNA TGTGCCAGCAGCTTACCCTTCGACAGGTCCAGTCAGCTTTCCTATGGCTACACCTTC.

This chain joins TRBV6-4 and TRBJ2-3; 12 nucleotides line up with TRBD2. The germline V gene encodes CDR1 MRHNA and CDR2 SNTAGT. V dropped 4 bases and J dropped 5; count of bases not matched to a gene: 4. CDR3 size: 15 residues. The CDR3 nucleotides read TGTGCCAGCAGTGTGCTAGCGGGGGGGCAAGATACGCAGTATTTT. Protein sequence: CASSVLAGGQDTQYF.